Below are 3 T cell receptor beta chains sequenced from a single sample in a study of cytomegalovirus exposure and HLA in healthy donors. The study ran its PCR with 60 Vbeta and 13 Jbeta primers. Sequenced by immunoSEQ multiplex PCR; TCRdb stores in-frame clones only, minus some. The sample has some 140,000 clones; 70% to 80% are singletons. The source material was PBMCs. The receptors stem from a female donor in good health and CMV-seronegative.

This clone has a handful of counts. J is TRBJ1-2 and V is TRBV29-1; a weak D match, TRBD1 (5 bases). The CDR3 is made up of 13 amino acids. Trimming stripped 4 bases from V and 4 bases from J, with 13 bases between. CDR1 is SQVTM, CDR2 ANQGSEA, per germline. Here the CDR3 reads CSVGDSAFYGYTF. The CDR3 region has the DNA TGCAGCGTTGGTGACAGCGCTTTCTATGGCTACACCTTC.

The chain carries TRBV5-4 and TRBJ1-1; a possible D gene is TRBD1 (6 bases). The CDR3 runs to 17 residues. CDR1 is SGHNT and CDR2 is YYREEE in the germline V gene (reference sequence). V lost 4 bases, J lost 1 base, and 20 bases lay in between. Here the CDR3 DNA reads TGTGCCAGCAGCGGGGGAGGGGGGGGCTGGGGGAACACTGAAGCTTTCTTT. Translating it yields CASSGGGGGWGNTEAFF.

The chain employs TRBV19 and TRBJ1-6; D is unresolved. V was shortened by 8 bases and J by 5 bases, with 16 bases between the two germline ends. The CDR3 loop spans 15 amino acids. Germline values: CDR1 LNHDA, CDR2 SQIVND (reference sequence). This CDR3 is CASSLQAPNNSPLHF. The CDR3 DNA is TGTGCCAGTTCACTTCAGGCACCTAATAATTCACCCCTCCACTTT.